Following are 12 T cell receptor beta chains from one sample sequenced in a study of T cells expressing NK-cell markers. From the 5' RACE reads, TCRdb lists one entry per CDR3 protein and no DNA. In total, the table holds some 300,000 distinct CDR3 sequences. The specimen was blood T cells: a sorted CD56 or NKG2C T cell subset, CD4+ or CD8+ T cells, or bulk PBMC T cells (not recorded which). The receptors stem from a man younger than 35 in good health.

The chain uses TRBV5-6 and TRBJ1-2; TCRdb's assignment of TRBD1 cannot be checked, as there is no DNA. CDR1 and CDR2 (germline): SGHDT, YYEEEE. The CDR3 is 14 amino acids. The CDR3 is CASSLNQEGGGYTF.

The gene calls are TRBV6-1 and TRBJ1-6; TCRdb reports TRBD1, a call that lacks DNA to check it against. Germline-derived CDR1 and CDR2 are MNHNS and SASEGT. The CDR3 has 15 amino acids. CDR3 amino acids: CASSRGQGRNSPLHF.

This chain connects TRBV15 to TRBJ1-2; as DNA is missing, the TRBD1 call by TCRdb cannot be tested. The CDR3 consists of 15 residues. CDR1 and CDR2 from the germline V gene are LNHNV and YYDKDF (reference sequence). The CDR3 sequence is CATSREFGTGMGYTF.

V and J are TRBV6-2 or TRBV6-3 and TRBJ2-7; there is no DNA to check the TCRdb D call of TRBD1. Per the germline V gene, CDR1 is MNHEY and CDR2 is SVGEGT. CDR3 length equals 15 residues. The CDR3 is CASRTQRGNMYEQYF.

This chain joins TRBV15 and TRBJ2-1; the TCRdb D gene call, TRBD1, has no DNA to confirm it. Germline assignment: CDR1 LNHNV and CDR2 YYDKDF (reference sequence). This CDR3 spans 15 amino acids. The CDR3 here is CATSRGTGSYNEQFF.

The CDR3 reads CASSSTVADTQYF. The chain uses TRBV7-2 and TRBJ2-3; no DNA is available, so the TRBD1 call from TCRdb remains unchecked. The germline V gene has CDR1 SGHTA and CDR2 FQGNSA. The CDR3 extends over 13 amino acids.

The chain employs TRBV12-3 or TRBV12-4 and TRBJ2-4; TCRdb lists TRBD1, though no DNA is available to test this call. The CDR3 contains 15 residues. The CDR3 here is CASSLVGQGENIQYF.

The chain employs TRBV12-3 or TRBV12-4 and TRBJ2-5; absent DNA, TCRdb's TRBD2 call cannot be checked. This CDR3 spans 13 amino acids. The chain's CDR3 is CASKRAGVETQYF.

The chain is built from TRBV5-1 and TRBJ2-7. CDR3 size: 13 residues. Germline-derived CDR1 and CDR2 are SGHRS and YFSETQ. CDR3 residues: CASSLAGAHEQYF. The whole variable domain, remainder taken from reference TRBV5-1 and TRBJ2-7, is KAGVTQTPRYLIKTRGQQVTLSCSPISGHRSVSWYQQTPGQGLQFLFEYFSETQRNKGNFPGRFSGRQFSNSRSEMNVSTLELGDSALYLCASSLAGAHEQYFGPGTRLTVT.

The rearrangement links TRBV6-1 to TRBJ1-2. Germline assignment: CDR1 MNHNS and CDR2 SASEGT. The CDR3 has 13 residues. The CDR3 is CASRPTHDYGYTF.

The chain joins TRBV29-1 to TRBJ2-5; TCRdb outputs TRBD2, but without DNA this stays unchecked. The germline CDR1 and CDR2 sequences are SQVTM and ANQGSEA. The CDR3 extends over 15 amino acids. CDR3 in amino acids: CSVPEGLAGTETQYF.

This chain connects TRBV7-9 to TRBJ2-1; TCRdb picks TRBD1, but there is no DNA to check that call. Germline CDR1 SEHNR, CDR2 FQNEAQ (reference sequence). The CDR3 covers 15 residues. The CDR3: CASSLGDREFGEQFF.